These 3 T cell receptor beta chains were sequenced from one sample in a study of shared clonotypes between healthy human individuals. Sequenced by immunoSEQ multiplex PCR; TCRdb stores in-frame clones only, minus some. Of 2,500,000 or so clones in the sample, 93% are singletons; the top ten hold about 0.38%. Material: naive CD4+ T cells from PBMCs. Subset given: CD45RA+ positively selected. Every receptor here comes from a man aged 18 to 35 in good health. Some clones in this sample may be carry-over from other donors' samples.

The chain combines TRBV28 with TRBJ1-1, with D uncertain. This CDR3 region has 16 residues. The V end was cut by 6 bases, the J end by 1 base, with 18 bases between. Germline V gives CDR1 MDHEN, CDR2 SYDVKM. CDR3 amino acids: CASSSTHPGQNTEAFF. The DNA for the CDR3 is TGTGCCAGCAGCTCTACCCACCCCGGCCAGAACACTGAAGCTTTCTTT.

The chain has TRBV5-5 and TRBJ1-2, with 9 bases aligning to TRBD1. The CDR3 is 14 amino acids. CDR1 and CDR2 (germline): SGHKS, YYEKEE (reference sequence). Trimming took 4 bases from V and 7 from J; bases not matched to a gene: 8. The CDR3 coding sequence is TGTGCCAGCAGCCGTGAACAGGGGGCGCTTGGCTACACCTTC. This encodes CASSREQGALGYTF.

The rearrangement uses TRBV6-1 and TRBJ1-4, with a tentative D call TRBD1 (5 bases). V lost 7 bases and J lost 6, with 18 bases in between. This CDR3 spans 15 amino acids. Germline V lookup: CDR1 MNHNS, CDR2 SASEGT. This CDR3 reads CASTPRGGLDEKLFF. The CDR3 coding sequence is TGTGCCAGCACCCCGAGGGGCGGATTGGATGAAAAACTGTTTTTT.